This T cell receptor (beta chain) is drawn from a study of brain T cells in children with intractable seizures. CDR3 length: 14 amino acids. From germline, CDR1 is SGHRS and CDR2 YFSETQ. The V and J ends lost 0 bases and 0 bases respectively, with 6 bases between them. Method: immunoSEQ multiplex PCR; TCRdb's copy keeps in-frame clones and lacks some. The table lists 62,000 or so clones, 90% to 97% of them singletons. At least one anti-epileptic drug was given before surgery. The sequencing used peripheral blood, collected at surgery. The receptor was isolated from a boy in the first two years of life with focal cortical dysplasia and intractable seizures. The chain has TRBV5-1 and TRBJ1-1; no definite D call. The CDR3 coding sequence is TGCGCCAGCAGCTTGGTGGCGGTGAACACTGAAGCTTTCTTT. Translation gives CASSLVAVNTEAFF.